Below, one T cell receptor beta chain is given with its context. Antigen unknown. The record originates from a study of OX40 agonist ivuxolimab in advanced cancers. Study information: Dose-escalation patients suffered from hepatocellular carcinoma, melanoma, renal cell or head and neck cancer.

The V end was cut by 0 bases, the J end by 0 bases, with 7 bases between. The CDR3 has 15 residues. Germline V lookup: CDR1 SGHRS, CDR2 YFSETQ. Overall study results and limits: At doses 0.1 to 3.0 mg/kg, CD4+ and CD8+ clones expanded.

Only in-frame clones appear in the TCRdb table, and some are missing; sequencing was by immunoSEQ multiplex PCR. The table shows tens of thousands of clones, with more than 70% occurring only once. The source material was CD4+ or CD8+ T cells sorted from blood, sampled in a trial of the OX40 agonist ivuxolimab. The TCR originated in an adult with an advanced solid tumor such as melanoma, head and neck, liver or kidney cancer. This chain links TRBV5-1 with TRBJ1-5; D ambiguous. CDR3 region: CASSLGGISNQPQHF. In DNA, the CDR3 is TGCGCCAGCAGCTTGGGAGGGATTAGCAATCAGCCCCAGCATTTT.